A selection of T cell receptor beta chains follows, all from one sample in a study of Ad26.COV2.S vaccination and SARS-CoV-2 variants. Sequenced by immunoSEQ multiplex PCR; TCRdb stores in-frame clones only, minus some. The sample shows 350,000 to 400,000 clones, roughly nine tenths of them seen only once. Sequenced here: peripheral blood, sampled in a trial of Ad26.COV2.S vaccine versus placebo. Every receptor here comes from a person aged 18 to 59 who received the Ad26.COV2.S COVID-19 vaccine or a placebo. CDR3s include the opening cysteine and the closing phenylalanine or tryptophan. A D gene is named only where the DNA matches it firmly. Rows may omit the clone size; those that give it use once, few, many or a size class.

NA,TRBJ1-2,NA,TRBV5-1,CASSLGGSGGYTF,TGCGCCAGCAGCTTGGGAGGGTCAGGTGGCTACACCTTC
NA,TRBJ1-1,TRBD1,TRBV19,CASSIRGLNTEAFF,TGTGCCAGTAGTATTAGGGGGCTGAACACTGAAGCTTTCTTT
NA,TRBJ1-2,NA,TRBV6-5,CATQGTSWDYGYTF,TGTGCCACGCAAGGGACGTCCTGGGATTACGGCTACACCTTC
NA,TRBJ1-4,TRBD1,TRBV5-1,CASRDGTGNEKLFF,TGCGCCAGCAGAGACGGGACAGGGAATGAAAAACTGTTTTTT
NA,TRBJ2-1,NA,TRBV7-9,CASRVQKPGHAWNEQFF,TGTGCCAGCAGGGTCCAAAAACCGGGACATGCCTGGAATGAGCAGTTCTTC
once,TRBJ1-4,TRBD1,TRBV7-8,CASSKSGGRGEKLFF,TGTGCCAGCAGCAAATCAGGGGGGCGGGGTGAAAAACTGTTTTTT
NA,TRBJ1-4,NA,TRBV6-5,CASSYGGFGEKLFF,TGTGCCAGCAGTTACGGGGGGTTCGGGGAAAAACTGTTTTTT
NA,TRBJ1-1,NA,TRBV5-1,CASSLEANTEAFF,TGCGCCAGCAGCTTGGAAGCGAACACTGAAGCTTTCTTT
NA,TRBJ1-1,NA,TRBV6-6,CASSYLTENTEAFF,TGTGCCAGCAGTTACTTGACAGAGAACACTGAAGCTTTCTTT
NA,TRBJ1-2,TRBD1,TRBV6-5,CASSYDRDYGYTF,TGTGCCAGCAGTTACGACAGGGACTATGGCTACACCTTC
NA,TRBJ2-1,TRBD1,TRBV7-9,CASSSTGQGDNEQFF,TGTGCCAGCAGCTCGACCGGACAGGGGGACAATGAGCAGTTCTTC
NA,TRBJ2-2,NA,TRBV6-5,CASSYWDKNTGELFF,TGTGCCAGCAGTTACTGGGACAAAAACACCGGGGAGCTGTTTTTT
once,TRBJ2-7,TRBD1,TRBV5-6,CASSSLDRESYEQYF,TGTGCCAGCAGCTCCCTTGACAGGGAATCCTACGAGCAGTACTTC
NA,TRBJ1-4,NA,TRBV5-6,CASSLYLREGLFF,TGTGCCAGCAGCTTGTACTTAAGAGAGGGACTGTTTTTT
NA,TRBJ2-7,NA,TRBV10-1,CASSESGVSGPYYEQYF,TGCGCCAGCAGTGAGTCGGGGGTTTCTGGTCCCTACTACGAGCAGTACTTC
once,TRBJ1-1,NA,TRBV5-1,CASSLDAAGGDTEAFF,TGCGCCAGCAGCTTGGACGCAGCGGGCGGCGACACTGAAGCTTTCTTT
once,TRBJ1-4,NA,TRBV14,CASSQAEKLFF,TGTGCCAGCAGCCAAGCTGAAAAACTGTTTTTT
NA,TRBJ2-7,NA,TRBV4-1,CASSLGHEQYF,TGCGCCAGCAGCCTGGGGCACGAGCAGTACTTC
NA,TRBJ2-5,NA,TRBV3-1/TRBV3-2,CASSQRGGQETQYF,TGTGCCAGCAGCCAAAGAGGAGGTCAAGAGACCCAGTACTTC
NA,TRBJ2-6,NA,TRBV2,CASRFGGGLSGANVLTF,TGTGCCAGCAGGTTTGGAGGGGGTCTCTCTGGGGCCAACGTCCTGACTTTC